Below are 2 T cell receptor beta chains sequenced from a single sample in a study of cytomegalovirus exposure and HLA in healthy donors. 60 Vbeta and 13 Jbeta primers were used in PCR. Method: immunoSEQ multiplex PCR; TCRdb's copy keeps in-frame clones and lacks some. The sample yields 150,000 to 200,000 clones, around four fifths seen once. Sequencing used PBMCs. These receptors all stem from a female donor in good health and CMV-seronegative.

The chain uses TRBV7-8 and TRBJ1-5, with 10 bases lining up with TRBD1. The CDR3 has 15 residues. Germline-derived CDR1 and CDR2 are SGHVS and FQNEAQ. V trimming: 1 base; J trimming: 5 bases; junction bases outside the gene matches: 2. The CDR3 DNA reads as TGTGCCAGCAGCTTAGAGGACAGGGGGGATCAGCCCCAGCATTTT. Translation: CASSLEDRGDQPQHF.

The V gene is TRBV25-1, the J gene TRBJ2-1, with TRBD2 matching 14 bases. The CDR3 has 15 amino acids. Germline CDR1 and CDR2: MGHDK and SYGVNS. J lost 9 bases, V lost 2 bases, and 3 bases had no gene match. CDR3 nucleotide sequence: TGTGCCAGCAGTGAAAGTGGACTAGCGGGAGGTGAGCAGTTCTTC. Protein product: CASSESGLAGGEQFF. Full variable domain (remainder filled in from reference TRBV25-1 and TRBJ2-1): EADIYQTPRYLVIGTGKKITLECSQTMGHDKMYWYQQDPGMELHLIHYSYGVNSTEKGDLSSESTVSRIRTEHFPLTLESARPSHTSQYLCASSESGLAGGEQFFGPGTRLTVL.